Below are 14 T cell receptor beta chains sequenced from a single sample in a study of regulatory T cells in long-lasting Graves disease. Time point in this sample: newly diagnosed GD, antithyroid drugs for less than 3 months. Following extraction of RNA from PBMCs, that RNA was used to make the TCR library. Combining iRepertoire HTBI primers with Arm-PCR of CDR3 regions, the authors built TCR beta libraries. TCRdb ran MiXCR on the multiplex PCR reads and lists one entry per CDR3 protein. In the table there are under 400,000 distinct CDR3 sequences, 16% of which are singletons. The same data also contributed to another study, on T cells in Graves' hyperthyroidism and ophthalmopathy.

The source was peripheral blood mononuclear cells (PBMCs), collected at new diagnosis, from a patient treated with antithyroid drugs. The receptors stem from a man aged 35-49 years with Graves disease.

Worth noting for this clonotype: A read error is possible here, since a much larger clone lies one base away. Without the conserved terminal phenylalanine or tryptophan, this CDR3 likely stems from a read error. The V and J genes are TRBV29-1 and TRBJ1-1, with D unclear. V shed 6 bases and J shed 2 bases, with 10 bases lying between them. CDR3 length equals 12 residues. From germline, CDR1 is SQVTM and CDR2 ANQGSEA. CDR3 in amino acids: CSVDSSNTEAFS. The CDR3 coding sequence is TGCAGCGTGGACTCGAGCAACACTGAAGCTTTCTCT.

This clonotype was detected a few times. This chain links TRBV24-1 with TRBJ1-1, with a possible D match to TRBD1 (5 bases). Germline values: CDR1 KGHDR, CDR2 SFDVKD. The V end was cut by 5 bases, the J end by 2 bases, with 14 bases between. The CDR3 has 15 amino acids. The CDR3 bases are TGTGCCACCAGTGCCCACGGGGCAGGAAACACTGAAGCTTTCTTT. Its protein product is CATSAHGAGNTEAFF.

V gene TRBV27 combines with J gene TRBJ2-1, with a weak D call TRBD2 (5 bases). CDR3 length: 14 residues. CDR1 and CDR2 (germline): MNHEY, SMNVEV (reference sequence). V lost 5 bases to trimming and J lost 4 bases, with 12 bases between them. CDR3 loop: CASSPHERYNEQFF. CDR3 nucleotide sequence: TGTGCCAGCAGTCCCCATGAGCGGTACAATGAGCAGTTCTTC.

The genes are TRBV5-1 and TRBJ1-5; no definite D call. The germline V gene has CDR1 SGHRS and CDR2 YFSETQ. V lost 4 bases to trimming and J lost 5 bases, with 25 bases between them. The CDR3 has 18 residues. The CDR3 coding sequence is TGCGCCAGCAGCATGCCCGTCTCCGCATGGGAGTTTTATCAGCCCCAGCATTTT. This translates into CASSMPVSAWEFYQPQHF.

This clonotype was seen repeatedly, ten times or more. The V gene is TRBV5-1, the J gene TRBJ1-6, with a tentative D call TRBD1 (5 bases). This CDR3 contains 16 residues. V dropped 0 bases and J dropped 9 bases, with 16 bases sitting between them. The germline gives CDR1 SGHRS, CDR2 YFSETQ. The CDR3 sequence is CASSLELRGDGSPLHF. CDR3 DNA: TGCGCCAGCAGCTTGGAGCTGCGGGGGGATGGTTCACCCCTCCACTTT.

This clonotype has a count of ten or more. This chain uses TRBV5-1 with TRBJ2-3; a possible D gene is TRBD1 (6 bases). Germline V CDR1 and CDR2: SGHRS, YFSETQ. The CDR3 contains 16 residues. V lost 4 bases and J 1 base, leaving 16 bases between the germline ends. Here the CDR3 reads CASSTPTGFGTDTQYF. CDR3 nucleotide sequence: TGCGCCAGCAGCACCCCCACAGGGTTCGGCACAGATACGCAGTATTTT.

This clonotype has a count of ten or more. The J gene is TRBJ2-3, the V gene TRBV27; D may be TRBD1 or TRBD2 (6 bases each). From germline, CDR1 is MNHEY and CDR2 SMNVEV (reference sequence). This CDR3 comprises 16 residues. Trimming pared 4 bases from V and 5 bases from J, leaving 19 bases between. In nucleotides, the CDR3 is TGTGCCAGCAGTTCCGATAGCTGGGGGGCTCGAGATACGCAGTATTTT. This codes for CASSSDSWGARDTQYF.

Notes on this clonotype: A much larger clonotype is one base distant, so this may be a read error. The V gene is TRBV9, the J gene TRBJ2-7; D remains unclear. The CDR3 is 14 amino acids. The germline CDR1 and CDR2 sequences are SGDLS and YYNGEE. CDR3 coding DNA: TGTGCCTGCAGCTTTGGTCAGACCCTCTACGAGCAGTACTTC. It yields the protein CACSFGQTLYEQYF.

There are many counts of this clonotype. The gene calls are TRBV5-1 and TRBJ2-1; no clear D. CDR1 SGHRS and CDR2 YFSETQ come from the germline V gene. This CDR3 region has 13 residues. V dropped 1 base and J dropped 10 bases, with 12 bases sitting between them. The CDR3 DNA reads as TGCGCCAGCAGCTTGCCTGAGCCTCTAGAGCAGTTCTTC. This encodes CASSLPEPLEQFF.

This clonotype has ten or more counts. This chain links TRBV5-6 with TRBJ2-6, with no clear D. CDR1 and CDR2 from the germline V gene are SGHDT and YYEEEE. The CDR3 loop spans 16 amino acids. Trimming left V 1 base short and J 0 bases short, with 8 bases between. In DNA, the CDR3 is TGTGCCAGCAGCTTGTGGTGGGTCTCTGGGGCCAACGTCCTGACTTTC. As protein: CASSLWWVSGANVLTF.

The CDR3 DNA sequence: TGTGCCAGCAGCATCCTAGTCGACAGGGCTTTACCCTACGAGCAGTACTTC. The encoded protein is CASSILVDRALPYEQYF. J is TRBJ2-7 and V is TRBV5-8; 7 nucleotides match TRBD1. This CDR3 spans 17 amino acids. V trimming: 4 bases; J trimming: 2 bases; junction bases outside the gene matches: 15. From germline, CDR1 is SGHTS and CDR2 YDEGEE.

This clonotype was counted ten times or more. V gene TRBV28 combines with J gene TRBJ2-7, with 7 bases identical to TRBD1. Germline V CDR1 and CDR2: MDHEN, SYDVKM. This CDR3 is 14 amino acids long. Losses at the gene ends were 2 bases for V and 3 bases for J; bases not matched to a gene: 4. CDR3 in amino acids: CASSLLRGSYEQYF. The CDR3 DNA reads as TGTGCCAGCAGTTTACTCAGGGGGAGCTACGAGCAGTACTTC.

This clonotype was detected many times. The chain uses TRBV6-2 or TRBV6-3 and TRBJ2-2; 8 bases map to TRBD2. The CDR3 has 14 residues. Germline values: CDR1 MNHEY, CDR2 SVGEGT. Trimming at V came to 7 bases and at J to 3 bases, leaving 4 bases not matched to a gene. The chain's CDR3 is CASKRGPDTGELFF. Here the CDR3 DNA reads TGTGCCAGCAAGCGGGGGCCTGACACCGGGGAGCTGTTTTTT.

This clonotype appeared once. J is TRBJ2-5 and V is TRBV7-2, with 9 bases that match TRBD1. J gave up 4 bases and V 5 bases, and 5 bases lay outside the gene matches. The CDR3 is 14 amino acids. Germline CDR1 and CDR2: SGHTA and FQGNSA. The CDR3 spells CASSEDRGGETQYF. CDR3 nucleotides: TGTGCCAGCAGCGAAGACAGGGGGGGAGAGACCCAGTACTTC.